The 27 T cell receptor beta chains in this list originate from one sample, sequenced in a study of blood T cell repertoires in COVID-19. Clones were read by immunoSEQ multiplex PCR, and TCRdb kept only the in-frame ones, dropping some. The repertoire holds approximately 190,000 clones, around 83% seen once, with roughly 3.1% in the top ten. The sample taken for sequencing was PBMCs or T cells enriched from blood (not recorded which). The source of these receptors is a woman under 40 who had been exposed to COVID-19.

In its sample, this clone was seen once. This rearrangement joins TRBV6-5 to TRBJ1-1; 9 nucleotides align to TRBD1. CDR3 length: 15 amino acids. V was pared by 6 bases and J by 6 bases, with 11 bases of the junction left unmatched. Per germline, CDR1 MNHEY and CDR2 SVGAGI. In DNA form, the CDR3 reads TGTGCCAGCAGAGTCCGGGACAGGGTAGTTGCTGAAGCTTTCTTT. This codes for CASRVRDRVVAEAFF.

The V gene is TRBV5-4, the J gene TRBJ1-1, with no clear D. V lost 4 bases and J 0 bases, leaving 16 bases between the germline ends. The CDR3 runs to 16 residues. Germline V gene sequence: CDR1 SGHNT, CDR2 YYREEE (reference sequence). CDR3 in amino acids: CASSDRSSQLNTEAFF. The CDR3 region has the DNA TGTGCCAGCAGCGACCGGAGCAGCCAGCTGAACACTGAAGCTTTCTTT.

CDR3 residues: CASSPASAGAYEQYF. DNA for the CDR3: TGTGCCAGCAGCCCAGCTAGCGCCGGGGCCTACGAGCAGTACTTC. The V and J genes are TRBV6-6 and TRBJ2-7; D might be TRBD2 (6 bases). CDR3 length: 15 residues. The V gene's germline CDR1 is MNHNY and CDR2 SVGAGI (reference sequence). The V and J ends lost 6 bases and 2 bases respectively, with 17 bases between them.

This clone showed up just a few times. V is TRBV7-9 and J is TRBJ2-7; D may be TRBD1 (5 bases). Deletions cut 8 bases from V and 1 base from J, with 27 bases between. Germline V lookup: CDR1 SEHNR, CDR2 FQNEAQ (reference sequence). The CDR3 loop spans 18 amino acids. The DNA of the CDR3 is TGTGCCAGCTCAAGCTCGGATAATAGGCAGGGCAAGTCCTACGAGCAGTACTTC. Its translation: CASSSSDNRQGKSYEQYF.

This clone came up once. CDR3 in amino acids: CASRDRGGTEAFF. Here the CDR3 DNA reads TGTGCCAGCCGCGACAGGGGAGGCACTGAAGCTTTCTTT. The chain has TRBV7-9 and TRBJ1-1; 8 bases match TRBD1. The CDR3 spans 13 residues. The J segment lost 4 bases and the V segment lost 8 bases, leaving 6 bases of the junction unmatched. Germline lookup yields CDR1 SEHNR and CDR2 FQNEAQ (reference sequence).

The chain uses TRBV15 and TRBJ1-2; D may be TRBD1 (6 bases). The CDR3 totals 15 residues. V shed 0 bases and J shed 4 bases, with 12 bases lying between them. Germline CDR1 LNHNV, CDR2 YYDKDF (reference sequence). For the CDR3, the DNA is TGTGCCACCAGCAGAGATACGCAGGGGAGCTATGGCTACACCTTC. Protein sequence: CATSRDTQGSYGYTF.

V is TRBV2 and J is TRBJ2-1; a weak D match, TRBD1 (5 bases). The germline CDR1 and CDR2 sequences are SNHLY and FYNNEI. The V end was cut by 6 bases, the J end by 10 bases, with 16 bases between. CDR3 length equals 13 residues. CDR3 bases: TGTGCCAGCAGACCTTCAGGTCAGGGAGAGCAGTTCTTC. Its protein product is CASRPSGQGEQFF. The full variable domain, rest sourced from reference TRBV2 and TRBJ2-1, is EPEVTQTPSHQVTQMGQEVILRCVPISNHLYFYWYRQILGQKVEFLVSFYNNEISEKSEIFDDQFSVERPDGSNFTLKIRSTKLEDSAMYFCASRPSGQGEQFFGPGTRLTVL.

This clone occurred once. J is TRBJ2-7 and V is TRBV7-2; weak D call: TRBD2 (5 bases). The germline V and J ends were trimmed by 1 base and 1 base, with 11 bases remaining between them. The CDR3 loop spans 15 amino acids. Germline assignment: CDR1 SGHTA and CDR2 FQGNSA. The CDR3 region has the DNA TGTGCCAGCAGCTTAGATTACGGGATTTCCTACGAGCAGTACTTC. This sequence encodes CASSLDYGISYEQYF. Full variable domain (rest looked up from reference TRBV7-2 and TRBJ2-7): GAGVSQSPSNKVTEKGKDVELRCDPISGHTALYWYRQSLGQGLEFLIYFQGNSAPDKSGLPSDRFSAERTGGSVSTLTIQRTQQEDSAVYLCASSLDYGISYEQYFGPGTRLTVT.

This sequence joins TRBV7-9 and TRBJ1-4; 7 positions agree with TRBD1. Germline CDR1 is SEHNR and CDR2 is FQNEAQ (reference sequence). Trimming cost V 2 bases and J 0 bases; bases outside gene matches: 9. This CDR3 is built from 18 residues. The CDR3 loop is CASSLPPGQIATNEKLFF. The CDR3 DNA follows: TGTGCCAGCAGCTTACCCCCGGGACAGATAGCAACTAATGAAAAACTGTTTTTT.

The V and J genes are TRBV7-9 and TRBJ1-2; a weak D match, TRBD1 (5 bases). V lost 1 base and J lost 0, with 6 bases in between. Germline V gene sequence: CDR1 SEHNR, CDR2 FQNEAQ (reference sequence). This CDR3 has 14 residues. The CDR3 reads CASSLGRANYGYTF. CDR3 nucleotides: TGTGCCAGCAGCTTAGGCAGGGCTAACTATGGCTACACCTTC.

The chain is built from TRBV18 and TRBJ2-2, with D perhaps TRBD2 (6 bases). Trimming removed 3 bases from V and 5 bases from J, with 16 bases in between. CDR3 length: 16 amino acids. Germline V gene data show CDR1 as KGHSH and CDR2 as LQKENI. In DNA, the CDR3 is TGTGCCAGCTCACCGACGGGGAAGGCGGGGACCGGGGAGCTGTTTTTT. This translates into CASSPTGKAGTGELFF. The full variable domain, with the rest looked up from reference TRBV18 and TRBJ2-2, is NAGVMQNPRHLVRRRGQEARLRCSPMKGHSHVYWYRQLPEEGLKFMVYLQKENIIDESGMPKERFSAEFPKEGPSILRIQQVVRGDSAAYFCASSPTGKAGTGELFFGEGSRLTVL.

The chain is built from TRBV5-1 and TRBJ2-3, with TRBD2 identical over 11 bases. The ends lost 4 bases at V and 0 bases at J; junction bases unmatched: 4. Per the germline V gene, CDR1 is SGHRS and CDR2 is YFSETQ. There are 16 residues in the CDR3. The CDR3 reads CASSASGGPSTDTQYF. The CDR3 nucleotides read TGCGCCAGCAGCGCTAGCGGGGGGCCGAGCACAGATACGCAGTATTTT.

This clone was seen just once. The chain couples TRBV5-1 to TRBJ2-1; 8 positions match TRBD1. V was pared by 0 bases and J by 2 bases, with 7 bases of the junction left unmatched. The V gene's germline CDR1 is SGHRS and CDR2 YFSETQ. The CDR3 is 17 residues long. The CDR3 sequence: CASSLAWTGRPYNEQFF. DNA for the CDR3: TGCGCCAGCAGCTTGGCCTGGACAGGGAGACCCTACAATGAGCAGTTCTTC.

The chain links TRBV5-1 to TRBJ1-4; D might be TRBD1 (5 bases). V shed 3 bases and J shed 4 bases, with 19 bases lying between them. Germline V gene lookup returns CDR1 SGHRS and CDR2 YFSETQ. The CDR3 totals 17 residues. Written as DNA, the CDR3 is TGCGCCAGCAGCTCTGGTGTGGCAGGGTACTATAATGAAAAACTGTTTTTT. This encodes CASSSGVAGYYNEKLFF.

The chain is built from TRBV3-1 (or the pseudogene TRBV3-2) and TRBJ2-1, with TRBD2 matching 9 bases. CDR3 size: 16 residues. Germline V gene lookup returns CDR1 LGHDT and CDR2 YNNKEL (reference sequence). J was trimmed by 2 bases and V by 5 bases; bases with no gene match: 7. The CDR3 region is CASSNTGTSTYNEQFF. The DNA for the CDR3 is TGTGCCAGCAGCAACACCGGGACTAGCACCTACAATGAGCAGTTCTTC.

The chain carries TRBV9 and TRBJ2-6; the D is unclear. CDR1 is SGDLS, CDR2 YYNGEE, per germline. V gave up 4 bases and J gave up 0 bases, with 17 bases separating them. The CDR3 is 18 residues long. CDR3 sequence reads: CASSPRLIASSGANVLTF. For the CDR3, the DNA is TGTGCCAGCAGCCCTCGACTGATCGCCAGCTCTGGGGCCAACGTCCTGACTTTC.

The CDR3 DNA sequence: TGTGCCAGCAGCCCCTTTTCGGGAGAATCGTGGGAGACCCAGTACTTC. Its protein is CASSPFSGESWETQYF. The chain combines TRBV5-6 with TRBJ2-5, with D perhaps matching TRBD2 (6 bases). Germline CDR1 and CDR2: SGHDT and YYEEEE. V was shortened by 4 bases and J by 5 bases, with 21 bases between the two germline ends. The CDR3 consists of 16 residues.

This clone was seen only once. The chain joins TRBV5-1 to TRBJ1-2, with unresolved D. There are 15 residues in the CDR3. V lost 2 bases and J 2 bases, leaving 13 bases between the germline ends. Per germline, CDR1 SGHRS and CDR2 YFSETQ. This CDR3 reads CASSLEAGENYGYTF. CDR3 bases: TGCGCCAGCAGCTTAGAGGCCGGCGAAAACTATGGCTACACCTTC.

This sequence joins TRBV19 and TRBJ2-7; D is possibly TRBD2 (7 bases). V was trimmed by 5 bases and J by 3 bases, leaving 20 bases between them. The CDR3 runs 16 residues. Germline V gene sequence: CDR1 LNHDA, CDR2 SQIVND (reference sequence). The CDR3 protein is CASSGAGHSSLYEQYF. The CDR3 nucleotides are TGTGCCAGTAGTGGAGCGGGACACAGTTCCCTCTACGAGCAGTACTTC.

This chain links TRBV5-1 with TRBJ1-2; D not certain. Trimming left V 0 bases short and J 11 bases short, with 20 bases between. CDR3 length equals 15 residues. Germline loops: CDR1 SGHRS, CDR2 YFSETQ. The CDR3 is CASSLGEVSNIRYTF. For the CDR3, the DNA is TGCGCCAGCAGCTTGGGGGAGGTCTCTAATATAAGGTACACCTTC.

V and J are TRBV23-1 and TRBJ1-5; D not resolved. TRBV23-1 is known as an ORF, though its function is uncertain. V lost 2 bases and J lost 5, with 10 bases in between. The CDR3 consists of 14 residues. In nucleotides, the CDR3 is TGCGCCAGCAGTCAAGGGAGGGATTATCAGCCCCAGCATTTT. Protein product: CASSQGRDYQPQHF.

This chain uses TRBV6-5 with TRBJ2-1, with a tentative D call TRBD1 (6 bases). Between the trimmed V and J ends, which lost 6 bases and 4 bases, there was a span of 10 bases. Germline V gene sequence: CDR1 MNHEY, CDR2 SVGAGI. The CDR3 runs 13 residues. CDR3 in amino acids: CASSSGQYNEQFF. The DNA of the CDR3 is TGTGCCAGCAGCTCCGGACAGTACAATGAGCAGTTCTTC.

This clone was counted a single time. The genes are TRBV9 and TRBJ2-7; 12 bases fit TRBD1. Germline V lookup: CDR1 SGDLS, CDR2 YYNGEE. With V trimmed by 3 bases and J by 3 bases, 4 bases remained unmatched. The CDR3 spans 15 residues. The CDR3 reads CASSAGTGGIYEQYF. Here the CDR3 DNA reads TGTGCCAGCAGCGCTGGGACAGGGGGCATCTACGAGCAGTACTTC.

As concerns this clone: The sample carries other DNA sequences with the same CDR3. The genes are TRBV6-5 and TRBJ1-5; a possible D gene is TRBD1 (6 bases). CDR1 MNHEY and CDR2 SVGAGI come from the germline V gene. V shed 5 bases and J shed 5 bases, with 10 bases lying between them. The CDR3 length is 13 residues. In DNA form, the CDR3 reads TGTGCCAGCAGTCGGGGGGGCGATCAGCCCCAGCATTTT. Its translation: CASSRGGDQPQHF.

The J gene is TRBJ2-2, the V gene TRBV19; D is uncertain. The CDR3 spans 15 residues. V lost 6 bases, J lost 4 bases, and 15 bases lay in between. CDR1 and CDR2 (germline): LNHDA, SQIVND (reference sequence). CDR3 sequence (DNA): TGTGCCAGTAGCTCCACGGCCCCAGGCACCGGGGAGCTGTTTTTT. This sequence encodes CASSSTAPGTGELFF.

The chain is built from TRBV27 and TRBJ2-3; D not resolved. CDR1 MNHEY and CDR2 SMNVEV come from the germline V gene (reference sequence). Trimming took off 5 bases at V and 0 bases at J, with 15 bases between the two ends. The CDR3 consists of 16 residues. CDR3 sequence reads: CASSPIIKTSTDTQYF. The CDR3 DNA is TGTGCCAGCAGTCCCATTATTAAAACTAGCACAGATACGCAGTATTTT.

The rearrangement links TRBV15 to TRBJ1-3, with unresolved D. The V end lost 4 bases, the J end lost 0 bases, and 4 bases lay between the germline ends. CDR3 length equals 13 residues. CDR1 and CDR2 from the germline V gene are LNHNV and YYDKDF (reference sequence). The CDR3: CATSINSGNTIYF. The CDR3 nucleotides are TGTGCCACCAGCATAAACTCTGGAAACACCATATATTTT.